This entry lists 2 T cell receptor beta chains sequenced from one sample in a study of Graves' ophthalmopathy and Graves' hyperthyroidism. The study amplified TCR beta CDR3 regions using RNA transcripts. First-round RT-PCR relied on HTBI primers, and a second-round multiplex PCR came next. TCRdb re-analysed the multiplex PCR reads in MiXCR, keeping a single row per CDR3 protein. Of some 410,000 distinct CDR3 sequences detected, more than 20% appear once; the ten largest clones hold around 3%. Sample: peripheral blood. The source is a woman between 18 and 29 years old with stable Graves' hyperthyroidism.

Many counts were recorded for this clonotype. The gene calls are TRBV19 and TRBJ2-7; D tentatively fits TRBD1 or TRBD2 (6 bases each). The germline CDR1 and CDR2 sequences are LNHDA and SQIVND (reference sequence). The CDR3 has 15 residues. V shed 5 bases and J shed 5 bases, with 19 bases lying between them. The CDR3 DNA sequence: TGTGCCAGTAGTCCGCGGGACAACCTCCCCCACGAGCAGTACTTC. This translates into CASSPRDNLPHEQYF.

This clonotype was seen at least ten times. This chain uses TRBV30 with TRBJ2-5, with D uncertain. Trimming shortened V by 1 base and J by 7 bases, and 10 bases separated the two germline ends. The CDR3 is 12 amino acids. Germline lookup yields CDR1 GTSNPN and CDR2 SVGIG (reference sequence). The CDR3 DNA is TGTGCCTGGAGTGGCCCAACGGGGACCCAGTACTTC. Protein sequence: CAWSGPTGTQYF.